The next 4 T cell receptor beta chains were all read from a single sample in a study of blood T cell repertoires in COVID-19. Sequenced by immunoSEQ multiplex PCR; TCRdb stores in-frame clones only, minus some. The sample carries some 390,000 clones, around 91% recorded once. Source material: peripheral blood. These receptors all come from a woman aged 40 to 50 with COVID-19, enrolled during active disease.

The rearrangement uses TRBV4-1 and TRBJ1-5; 7 bases are shared with TRBD1. The junction had 5 bases not matched to a gene; V was cut back by 0 bases and J by 6 bases. This CDR3 is 15 amino acids long. From germline, CDR1 is MGHRA and CDR2 YSYEKL. CDR3 sequence (DNA): TGCGCCAGCAGCCAAGAAGCAGGGGGTGGTCAGCCCCAGCATTTT. Protein sequence: CASSQEAGGGQPQHF.

This clone was counted a single time. The chain recombines TRBV15 with TRBJ2-5; D gene uncertain. This CDR3 is 12 amino acids long. Germline assignment: CDR1 LNHNV and CDR2 YYDKDF (reference sequence). The V gene lost 5 bases and the J gene lost 4 bases, with 8 bases spanning the gap. The CDR3 is CATSERGETQYF. In DNA, the CDR3 is TGTGCCACCAGCGAGCGCGGAGAGACCCAGTACTTC.

For the CDR3, the DNA is TGTGCCAGCAGCCTTGACGCGGGAGCGGAGACCCAGTACTTC. It yields the protein CASSLDAGAETQYF. This chain connects TRBV7-9 to TRBJ2-5, with TRBD2 matching 7 bases. Germline CDR1 reads SEHNR; CDR2 reads FQNEAQ (reference sequence). V shed 5 bases and J 5 bases; nucleotides not matched to a gene: 8. CDR3 length: 14 residues.

V and J are TRBV14 and TRBJ1-2, with D unclear. The V end was cut by 1 base, the J end by 8 bases, with 11 bases between. The CDR3 length is 13 residues. The germline V gene encodes CDR1 SGHDN and CDR2 FVKESK. CDR3 bases: TGTGCCAGCAGCCAAGTTTTCGGCGGCGGCTACACCTTC. Translating it yields CASSQVFGGGYTF.